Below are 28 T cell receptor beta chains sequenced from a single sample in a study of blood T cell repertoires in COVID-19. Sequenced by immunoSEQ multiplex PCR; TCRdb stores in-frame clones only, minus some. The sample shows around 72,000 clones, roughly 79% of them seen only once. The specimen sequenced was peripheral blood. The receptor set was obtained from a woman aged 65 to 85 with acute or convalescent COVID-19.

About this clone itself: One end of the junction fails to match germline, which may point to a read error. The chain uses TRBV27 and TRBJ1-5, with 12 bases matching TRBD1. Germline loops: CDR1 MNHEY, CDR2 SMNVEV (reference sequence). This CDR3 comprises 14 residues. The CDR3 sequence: CASAGTGGKQPQHF. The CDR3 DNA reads TGTGCCAGCGCCGGGACAGGGGGCAAACAGCCCCAGCATTTT.

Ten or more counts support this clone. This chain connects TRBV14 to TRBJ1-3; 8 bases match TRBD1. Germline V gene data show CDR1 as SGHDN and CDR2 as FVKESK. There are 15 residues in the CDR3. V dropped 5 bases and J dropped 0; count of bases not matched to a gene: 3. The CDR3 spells CASSVTGGSGNTIYF. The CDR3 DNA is TGTGCCAGCAGCGTTACAGGGGGCTCTGGAAACACCATATATTTT.

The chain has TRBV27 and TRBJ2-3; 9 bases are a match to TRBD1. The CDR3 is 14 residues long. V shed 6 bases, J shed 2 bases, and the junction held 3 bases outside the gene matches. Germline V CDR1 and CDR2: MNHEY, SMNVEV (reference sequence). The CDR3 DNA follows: TGTGCCAGCAGGGACAGGGGTTACACAGATACGCAGTATTTT. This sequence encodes CASRDRGYTDTQYF.

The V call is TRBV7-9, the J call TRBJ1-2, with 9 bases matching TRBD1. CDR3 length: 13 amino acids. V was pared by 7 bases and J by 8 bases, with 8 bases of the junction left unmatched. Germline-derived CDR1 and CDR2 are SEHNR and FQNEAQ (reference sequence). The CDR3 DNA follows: TGTGCCAGCACCTGGGGACAGGGAGGAGGCTACACCTTC. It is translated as CASTWGQGGGYTF.

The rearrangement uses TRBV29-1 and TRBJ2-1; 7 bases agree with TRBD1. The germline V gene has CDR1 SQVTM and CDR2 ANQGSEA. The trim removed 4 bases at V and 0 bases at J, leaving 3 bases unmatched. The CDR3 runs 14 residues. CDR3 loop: CSVAGTDSYNEQFF. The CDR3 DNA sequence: TGCAGCGTTGCGGGGACAGACTCCTACAATGAGCAGTTCTTC.

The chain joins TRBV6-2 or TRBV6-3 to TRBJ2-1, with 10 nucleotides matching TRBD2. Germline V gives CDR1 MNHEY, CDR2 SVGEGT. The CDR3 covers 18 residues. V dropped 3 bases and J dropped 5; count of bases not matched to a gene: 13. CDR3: CASSYKSLAGVSNNEQFF. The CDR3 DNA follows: TGTGCCAGCAGTTATAAAAGTCTAGCGGGAGTCTCTAACAATGAGCAGTTCTTC.

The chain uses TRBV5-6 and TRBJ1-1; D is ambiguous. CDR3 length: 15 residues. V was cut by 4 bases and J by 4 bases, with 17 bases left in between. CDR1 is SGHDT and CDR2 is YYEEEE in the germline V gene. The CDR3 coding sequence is TGTGCCAGCAGCCCCCGGAGGTTCCGGGGCACTGAAGCTTTCTTT. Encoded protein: CASSPRRFRGTEAFF.

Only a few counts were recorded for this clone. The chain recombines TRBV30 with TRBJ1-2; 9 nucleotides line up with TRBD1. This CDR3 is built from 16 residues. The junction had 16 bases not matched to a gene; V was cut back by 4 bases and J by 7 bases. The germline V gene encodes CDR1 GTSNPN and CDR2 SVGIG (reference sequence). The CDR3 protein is CAWNRIRDRDTPGYTF. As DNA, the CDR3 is TGTGCCTGGAATCGAATCCGGGACAGGGATACCCCTGGCTACACCTTC.

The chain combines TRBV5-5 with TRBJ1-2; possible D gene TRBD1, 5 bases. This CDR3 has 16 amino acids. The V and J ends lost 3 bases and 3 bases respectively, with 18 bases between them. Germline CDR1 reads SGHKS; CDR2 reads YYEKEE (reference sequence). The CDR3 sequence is CASSYRLGGGDYGYTF. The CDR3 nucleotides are TGTGCCAGCAGCTACCGGTTGGGGGGAGGAGACTATGGCTACACCTTC.

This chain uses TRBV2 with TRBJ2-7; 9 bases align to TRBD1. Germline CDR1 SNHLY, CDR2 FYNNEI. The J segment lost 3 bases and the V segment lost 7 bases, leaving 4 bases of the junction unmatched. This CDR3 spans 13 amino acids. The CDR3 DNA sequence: TGTGCCAGCATCGGGACAGGGAGCTACGAGCAGTACTTC. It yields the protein CASIGTGSYEQYF.

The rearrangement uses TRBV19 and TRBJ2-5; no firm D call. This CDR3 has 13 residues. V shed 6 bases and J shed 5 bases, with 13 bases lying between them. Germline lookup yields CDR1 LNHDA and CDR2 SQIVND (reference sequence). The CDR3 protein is CASRDLPRETQYF. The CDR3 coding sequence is TGTGCCAGTAGAGACCTGCCTAGGGAGACCCAGTACTTC. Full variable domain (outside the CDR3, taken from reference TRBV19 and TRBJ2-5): DGGITQSPKYLFRKEGQNVTLSCEQNLNHDAMYWYRQDPGQGLRLIYYSQIVNDFQKGDIAEGYSVSREKKESFPLTVTSAQKNPTAFYLCASRDLPRETQYFGPGTRLLVL.

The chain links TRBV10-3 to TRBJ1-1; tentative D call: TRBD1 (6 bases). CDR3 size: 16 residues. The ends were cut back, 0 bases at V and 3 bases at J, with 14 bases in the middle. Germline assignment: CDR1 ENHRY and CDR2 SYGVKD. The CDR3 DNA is TGTGCCATCAGTGAGTCTCCAGGGAGGGGGGACACTGAAGCTTTCTTT. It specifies CAISESPGRGDTEAFF.

The CDR3 sequence is CASSLGLAGGPQEQFF. CDR3 DNA: TGCGCCAGCAGCTTGGGACTAGCGGGAGGGCCCCAAGAGCAGTTCTTC. The rearrangement links TRBV5-1 to TRBJ2-1, with TRBD2 matching 14 bases. The germline gives CDR1 SGHRS, CDR2 YFSETQ. With 0 bases clipped from V and 10 bases from J, the junction kept 6 bases outside the gene matches. This CDR3 contains 16 residues. The full variable domain, completed using reference TRBV5-1 and TRBJ2-1, is KAGVTQTPRYLIKTRGQQVTLSCSPISGHRSVSWYQQTPGQGLQFLFEYFSETQRNKGNFPGRFSGRQFSNSRSEMNVSTLELGDSALYLCASSLGLAGGPQEQFFGPGTRLTVL.

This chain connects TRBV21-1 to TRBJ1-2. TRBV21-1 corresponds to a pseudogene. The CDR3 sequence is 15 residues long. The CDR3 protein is CASSKVPRGNYGYTF. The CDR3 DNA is TGTGCCAGCAGCAAAGTTCCGCGGGGTAACTATGGCTACACCTTC.

Written as DNA, the CDR3 is TGCGCCAGCAGCTTTGCAGCGGGAGTGGCAGATACGCAGTATTTT. It specifies CASSFAAGVADTQYF. The V gene is TRBV5-1, the J gene TRBJ2-3; 8 nucleotides align to TRBD2. From germline, CDR1 is SGHRS and CDR2 YFSETQ. Trimming at V came to 2 bases and at J to 4 bases, leaving 6 bases not matched to a gene. This CDR3 region has 15 residues.

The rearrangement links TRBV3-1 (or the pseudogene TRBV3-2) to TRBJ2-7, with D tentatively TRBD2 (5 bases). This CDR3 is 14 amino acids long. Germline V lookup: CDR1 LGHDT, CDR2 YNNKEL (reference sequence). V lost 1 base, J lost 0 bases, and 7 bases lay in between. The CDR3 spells CASSQAGSSYEQYF. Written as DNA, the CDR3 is TGTGCCAGCAGCCAAGCGGGAAGCTCCTACGAGCAGTACTTC.

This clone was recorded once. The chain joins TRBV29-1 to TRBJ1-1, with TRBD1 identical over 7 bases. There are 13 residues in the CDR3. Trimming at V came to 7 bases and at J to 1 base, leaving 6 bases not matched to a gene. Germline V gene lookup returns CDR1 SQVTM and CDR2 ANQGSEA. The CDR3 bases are TGCAGCGAAAGGGACAGTTGGAACACTGAAGCTTTCTTT. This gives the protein CSERDSWNTEAFF. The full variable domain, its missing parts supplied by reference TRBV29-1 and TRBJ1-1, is SAVISQKPSRDICQRGTSLTIQCQVDSQVTMMFWYRQQPGQSLTLIATANQGSEATYESGFVIDKFPISRPNLTFSTLTVSNMSPEDSSIYLCSERDSWNTEAFFGQGTRLTVV.

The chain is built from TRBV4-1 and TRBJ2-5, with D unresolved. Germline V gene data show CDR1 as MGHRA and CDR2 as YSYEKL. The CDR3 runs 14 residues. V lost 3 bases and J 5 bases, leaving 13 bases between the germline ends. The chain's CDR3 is CASSHPDFRETQYF. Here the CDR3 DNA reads TGCGCCAGCAGCCACCCCGACTTTCGTGAGACCCAGTACTTC.

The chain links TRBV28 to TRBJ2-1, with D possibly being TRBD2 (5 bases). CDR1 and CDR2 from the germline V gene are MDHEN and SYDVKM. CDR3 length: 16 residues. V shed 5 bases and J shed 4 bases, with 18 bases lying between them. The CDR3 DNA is TGTGCCAGCAGTCCCACGATGGACTTCCCTTACAATGAGCAGTTCTTC. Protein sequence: CASSPTMDFPYNEQFF.

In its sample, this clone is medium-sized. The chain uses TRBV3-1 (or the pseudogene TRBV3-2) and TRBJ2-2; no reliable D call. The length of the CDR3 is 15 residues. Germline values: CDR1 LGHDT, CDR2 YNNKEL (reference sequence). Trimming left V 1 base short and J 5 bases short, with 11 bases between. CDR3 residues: CASSQGYGLTGELFF. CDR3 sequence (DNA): TGTGCCAGCAGCCAAGGGTACGGGTTGACCGGGGAGCTGTTTTTT.

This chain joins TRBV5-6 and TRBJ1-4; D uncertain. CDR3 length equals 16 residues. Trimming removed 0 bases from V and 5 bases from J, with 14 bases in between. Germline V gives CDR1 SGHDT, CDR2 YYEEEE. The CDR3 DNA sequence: TGTGCCAGCAGCTTGGCTGTGGCCGGAGAAAATGAAAAACTGTTTTTT. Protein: CASSLAVAGENEKLFF.

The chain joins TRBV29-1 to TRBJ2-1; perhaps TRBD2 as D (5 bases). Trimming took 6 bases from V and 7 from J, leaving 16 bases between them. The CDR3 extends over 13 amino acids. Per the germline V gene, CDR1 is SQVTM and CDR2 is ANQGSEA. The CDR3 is CSVWLRVGNEQFF. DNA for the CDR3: TGCAGCGTCTGGTTGCGGGTGGGGAATGAGCAGTTCTTC.

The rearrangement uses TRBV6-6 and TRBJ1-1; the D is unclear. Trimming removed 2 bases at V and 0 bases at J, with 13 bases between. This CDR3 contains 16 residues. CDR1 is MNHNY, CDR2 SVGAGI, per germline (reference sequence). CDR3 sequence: CASSYAAVPMNTEAFF. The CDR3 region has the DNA TGTGCCAGCAGTTACGCGGCAGTACCCATGAACACTGAAGCTTTCTTT.

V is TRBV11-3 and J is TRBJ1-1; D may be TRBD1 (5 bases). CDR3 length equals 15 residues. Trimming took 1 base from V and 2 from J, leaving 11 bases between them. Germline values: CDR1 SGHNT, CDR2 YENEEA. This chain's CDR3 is CASSLARTSNTEAFF. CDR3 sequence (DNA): TGTGCCAGCAGCTTAGCACGGACATCTAACACTGAAGCTTTCTTT.

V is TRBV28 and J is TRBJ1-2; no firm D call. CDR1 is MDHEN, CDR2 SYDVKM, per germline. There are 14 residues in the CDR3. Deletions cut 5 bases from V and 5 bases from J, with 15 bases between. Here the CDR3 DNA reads TGTGCCAGCAGTCCTCCCGGGATTATTTATGGCTACACCTTC. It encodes CASSPPGIIYGYTF.

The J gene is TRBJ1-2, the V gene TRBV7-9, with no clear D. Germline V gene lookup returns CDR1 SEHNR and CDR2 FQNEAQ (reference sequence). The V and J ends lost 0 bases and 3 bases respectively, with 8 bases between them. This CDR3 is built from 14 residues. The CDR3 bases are TGTGCCAGCAGCTTAGCGCGCACGTACTATGGCTACACCTTC. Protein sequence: CASSLARTYYGYTF. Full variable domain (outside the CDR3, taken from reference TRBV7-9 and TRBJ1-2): DTGVSQNPRHKITKRGQNVTFRCDPISEHNRLYWYRQTLGQGPEFLTYFQNEAQLEKSRLLSDRFSAERPKGSFSTLEIQRTEQGDSAMYLCASSLARTYYGYTFGSGTRLTVV.

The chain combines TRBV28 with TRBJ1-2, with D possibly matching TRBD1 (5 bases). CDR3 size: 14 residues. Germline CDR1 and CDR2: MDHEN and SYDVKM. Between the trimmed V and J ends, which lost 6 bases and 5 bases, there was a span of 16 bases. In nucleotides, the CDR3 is TGTGCCAGCAGACAGCAGGGCCTAGGGTATGGCTACACCTTC. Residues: CASRQQGLGYGYTF.

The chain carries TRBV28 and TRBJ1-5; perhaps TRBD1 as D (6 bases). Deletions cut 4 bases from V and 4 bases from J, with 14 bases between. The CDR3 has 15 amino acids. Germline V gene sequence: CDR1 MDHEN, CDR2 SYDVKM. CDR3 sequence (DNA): TGTGCCAGCAGTTCGGGCAGGGGCCAAAATCAGCCCCAGCATTTT. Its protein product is CASSSGRGQNQPQHF. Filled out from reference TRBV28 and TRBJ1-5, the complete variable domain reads DVKVTQSSRYLVKRTGEKVFLECVQDMDHENMFWYRQDPGLGLRLIYFSYDVKMKEKGDIPEGYSVSREKKERFSLILESASTNQTSMYLCASSSGRGQNQPQHFGDGTRLSIL.